These T cell receptor beta chains were read from a single sample in a study of CD4 T cells in relation to SARS-CoV-2 and coronaviruses. The data were produced by immunoSEQ multiplex PCR, yet TCRdb's version contains in-frame clones alone and is incomplete. The sample lists about 25,000 clones; 75% to 85% were seen once. These TCRs' antigens remain unknown. Sequencing was carried out using CD4+ T cells from PBMCs, cultured in vitro. These receptors originate from a human donor in good health. CDR3s include the opening cysteine and the closing phenylalanine or tryptophan. A D gene is named only where the DNA matches it firmly. For some rows the clone size is stated as once, few or many, or as a class when expanded; others skip it.

clone_size	v_call	d_call	j_call	cdr3_aa	cdr3_nt
few	TRBV6-5	.	TRBJ2-1	CASRKGGGRDNEQFF	TGTGCCAGCCGAAAGGGAGGGGGTCGAGACAATGAGCAGTTCTTC
.	TRBV7-8	.	TRBJ1-5	CASSPLGAVSNQPQHF	TGTGCCAGCAGTCCCTTGGGGGCCGTTAGCAATCAGCCCCAGCATTTT
.	TRBV28	.	TRBJ2-3	CASSPQGGITDTQYF	TGTGCCAGCAGTCCCCAGGGCGGTATCACAGATACGCAGTATTTT
few	TRBV19	TRBD2	TRBJ2-3	CASSGGLARNTDTQYF	TGTGCCAGTAGTGGGGGACTAGCGAGGAACACAGATACGCAGTATTTT
few	TRBV10-1	.	TRBJ2-2	CASSDIGANTGELFF	TGCGCCAGCAGTGATATAGGGGCGAACACCGGGGAGCTGTTTTTT
.	TRBV27	TRBD1	TRBJ1-4	CARDRATNEKLFF	TGTGCCAGGGACAGGGCAACTAATGAAAAACTGTTTTTT
.	TRBV6-1	TRBD1	TRBJ1-5	CASSEATGADQPQHF	TGTGCCAGCAGTGAAGCGACAGGGGCCGATCAGCCCCAGCATTTT
.	TRBV13	.	TRBJ1-2	CASSPTVSNYGYTF	TGTGCCAGCAGCCCGACTGTATCCAACTATGGCTACACCTTC
.	TRBV2	TRBD1	TRBJ2-1	CASRPDRGHFF	TGTGCCAGCAGGCCGGACAGGGGGCATTTCTTC
.	TRBV3-1/TRBV3-2	TRBD1	TRBJ2-7	CASSQYRDRVSEQYF	TGTGCCAGCAGCCAATATCGTGACAGGGTTTCCGAGCAGTACTTC
.	TRBV27	TRBD1	TRBJ2-1	CASRLRTGATISSYNEQFF	TGTGCCAGCAGGCTACGGACAGGGGCGACCATTAGCTCCTACAATGAGCAGTTCTTC
.	TRBV11-3	TRBD1	TRBJ2-1	CASSLGDRDLDEQFF	TGTGCCAGCAGCTTAGGGGACAGGGATCTCGATGAGCAGTTCTTC
.	TRBV6-5	TRBD1	TRBJ1-2	CASIRDRYDYGYTF	TGTGCCAGCATTCGGGACAGGTATGACTATGGCTACACCTTC
.	TRBV29-1	TRBD2	TRBJ2-3	CSVEYGGITDTQYF	TGCAGCGTTGAATACGGGGGGATAACAGATACGCAGTATTTT
.	TRBV7-2	TRBD2	TRBJ2-3	CASSLLAGTDTQYF	TGTGCCAGCAGCTTACTAGCGGGCACAGATACGCAGTATTTT
.	TRBV28	.	TRBJ2-2	CASSLERKRSTGELFF	TGTGCCAGCAGTTTGGAGCGTAAACGGTCGACCGGGGAGCTGTTTTTT
.	TRBV19	.	TRBJ1-2	CASTSGGIYGYTF	TGTGCCAGTACCTCAGGCGGGATCTATGGCTACACCTTC
.	TRBV4-1	.	TRBJ2-1	CASSQVEGVGEQFF	TGCGCCAGCAGCCAAGTCGAAGGGGTGGGTGAGCAGTTCTTC
.	TRBV19	TRBD2	TRBJ2-5	CATDGGSETQYF	TGTGCCACAGACGGGGGGTCGGAGACCCAGTACTTC
.	TRBV24-1	.	TRBJ1-3	CATSDNGNTIYF	TGTGCCACCAGTGATAATGGAAACACCATATATTTT
.	TRBV19	.	TRBJ1-3	CASSSASGNTIYF	TGTGCCAGTAGTTCAGCCTCTGGAAACACCATATATTTT
.	TRBV7-9	.	TRBJ2-1	CASVTQGSYNEQFF	TGTGCCAGCGTTACGCAGGGCTCCTACAATGAGCAGTTCTTC
.	TRBV2	TRBD2	TRBJ2-2	CASVRPASGSRVGELFF	TGTGCCAGCGTTAGACCAGCTAGCGGGAGTAGGGTCGGGGAGCTGTTTTTT
few	TRBV5-1	TRBD1	TRBJ1-2	CASSGGQGEGYTF	TGCGCCAGCAGCGGGGGACAGGGAGAGGGCTACACCTTC
.	TRBV5-4	TRBD1	TRBJ2-1	CASSEGQGPMGTNEQFF	TGTGCCAGCAGCGAAGGACAGGGGCCCATGGGGACGAATGAGCAGTTCTTC
.	TRBV27	.	TRBJ1-6	CASSSKLQGFGSPLHF	TGTGCCAGCAGTTCTAAGCTTCAGGGTTTCGGTTCACCCCTCCACTTT
.	TRBV7-2	TRBD2	TRBJ2-5	CASSQTSGGKETQYF	TGTGCCAGCAGTCAAACTAGCGGGGGGAAAGAGACCCAGTACTTC
.	TRBV7-9	TRBD2	TRBJ2-1	CASSQGTSGGGSYNEQFF	TGTGCCAGCAGCCAAGGGACTAGCGGGGGGGGCTCCTACAATGAGCAGTTCTTC
.	TRBV5-4	TRBD1	TRBJ2-1	CASSRQGGGNEQFF	TGTGCCAGCAGCCGACAGGGTGGCGGGAATGAGCAGTTCTTC
.	TRBV27	TRBD2	TRBJ2-7	CASSFSRASGLYEQYF	TGTGCCAGCAGTTTCTCACGGGCTAGCGGTCTCTACGAGCAGTACTTC
.	TRBV18	.	TRBJ2-6	CASSPQASGANVLTF	TGTGCCAGCTCACCACAAGCTTCTGGGGCCAACGTCCTGACTTTC
.	TRBV14	.	TRBJ2-7	CASSQADEQYF	TGTGCCAGCAGCCAAGCGGACGAGCAGTACTTC
.	TRBV6-1	TRBD1	TRBJ1-5	CASSGDRVRGNQPQHF	TGTGCCAGCAGTGGCGACAGGGTGAGGGGCAATCAGCCCCAGCATTTT
.	TRBV7-9	.	TRBJ1-1	CASGRGNTEAFF	TGTGCCAGCGGCAGAGGGAACACTGAAGCTTTCTTT
few	TRBV18	.	TRBJ2-3	CASSPTASTDTQYF	TGTGCCAGCTCACCGACAGCTAGCACAGATACGCAGTATTTT
.	TRBV7-9	.	TRBJ2-1	CASSLALSGYEQFF	TGTGCCAGCAGCTTAGCGCTTTCGGGTTATGAGCAGTTCTTC
.	TRBV5-1	TRBD2	TRBJ2-1	CASSLSGGRAHNEQFF	TGCGCCAGCAGCTTGTCTGGCGGGAGGGCCCACAATGAGCAGTTCTTC
.	TRBV24-1	.	TRBJ1-2	CATSDKKDVNYGYTF	TGTGCCACCAGTGATAAAAAGGACGTCAACTATGGCTACACCTTC
few	TRBV20-1	.	TRBJ2-5	CSASLSGPRETQYF	TGCAGTGCTAGTCTCTCGGGGCCCCGGGAGACCCAGTACTTC